A single sample is the source of the 21 T cell receptor beta chains below, sequenced in a study of blood T cells in healthy people across ages. With a J-beta primer mix and a sample-barcoded 5' primer, a second PCR ran about 6 to 11 cycles. TCRdb used MiXCR to reprocess the 5' RACE reads, holding one entry per CDR3 protein. The sample yields about 970,000 distinct CDR3 sequences, roughly 50% seen once. The sample consisted of blood. The receptors come from a woman aged 60-75 years in good health.

This clonotype was found a few times. This chain links TRBV12-3 or TRBV12-4 with TRBJ2-3; D is ambiguous. The V gene lost 4 bases and the J gene lost 1 base, with 12 bases spanning the gap. The CDR3 sequence is 15 residues long. The chain's CDR3 is CASSSPSVGTDTQYF. Here the CDR3 DNA reads TGTGCCAGCAGTTCCCCGTCTGTGGGCACAGATACGCAGTATTTT.

The chain recombines TRBV7-2 with TRBJ2-7; 7 bases are a match to TRBD2. Trimming took 1 base from V and 10 from J; bases not matched to a gene: 4. CDR1 and CDR2 (germline): SGHTA, FQGNSA. The CDR3 consists of 12 residues. The CDR3, as DNA: TGTGCCAGCAGCTTAGGGGCGGGAGCACAGTACTTC. Protein: CASSLGAGAQYF.

V is TRBV5-5 and J is TRBJ1-1; possibly TRBD1 for D (5 bases). Germline assignment: CDR1 SGHKS and CDR2 YYEKEE (reference sequence). V lost 2 bases and J 0 bases, leaving 11 bases between the germline ends. This CDR3 region has 15 residues. The CDR3 nucleotides are TGTGCCAGCAGCTTCAGGGCCCCTATGAACACTGAAGCTTTCTTT. Translating gives CASSFRAPMNTEAFF.

The V gene is TRBV11-2, the J gene TRBJ2-7; D possibly corresponds to TRBD1 (6 bases). Germline V lookup: CDR1 SGHAT, CDR2 FQNNGV. V was pared by 1 base and J by 6 bases, with 22 bases between. The CDR3 totals 17 residues. The CDR3 region is CASSLAPGHPFRIEQYF. The CDR3 bases are TGTGCCAGCAGCTTAGCCCCGGGACACCCGTTTCGGATCGAGCAGTACTTC.

V gene TRBV27 combines with J gene TRBJ1-5; no reliable D call. Germline lookup yields CDR1 MNHEY and CDR2 SMNVEV (reference sequence). This CDR3 is built from 14 residues. Trimming took off 3 bases at V and 7 bases at J, with 13 bases between the two ends. CDR3 DNA: TGTGCCAGCAGTTTCTTGGGGTTGGGACAGCCCCAGCATTTT. Encoded protein: CASSFLGLGQPQHF.

V is TRBV7-2 and J is TRBJ2-7; D unresolved. Germline V CDR1 and CDR2: SGHTA, FQGNSA. The CDR3 spans 16 residues. Trimming cost V 6 bases and J 2 bases, with 20 bases left between them. The CDR3 here is CASSSNAADLTYEQYF. The CDR3 bases are TGTGCCAGCAGTTCCAATGCGGCAGACCTTACCTACGAGCAGTACTTC.

V and J are TRBV9 and TRBJ1-2; D may be TRBD1 (5 bases). The CDR3 runs to 13 residues. The V and J ends lost 0 bases and 8 bases respectively, with 11 bases between them. Per the germline V gene, CDR1 is SGDLS and CDR2 is YYNGEE. Here the CDR3 DNA reads TGTGCCAGCAGCGTAGAGCAGGGAGGCGGCTACACCTTC. Amino acids: CASSVEQGGGYTF.

This clonotype has a handful of counts. This likely traces to a read error, being one base from a far larger clone. The genes are TRBV7-6 and TRBJ2-3; D not certain. This CDR3 is built from 12 residues. CDR1 SGHVS and CDR2 FNYEAQ come from the germline V gene. V dropped 1 base and J dropped 5 bases, with 4 bases sitting between them. CDR3 in amino acids: CASSLGKDTQYF. CDR3 nucleotides: TGTGCCAGCAGCTTAGGCAAAGATACGCAGTATTTT.

This clonotype was recorded only once. A much larger clone sits a single nucleotide away, making a read error possible. This chain links TRBV4-2 with TRBJ2-7; TRBD2 aligns across 10 bases. CDR1 and CDR2 (germline): LGHNA, YNFKEQ. The CDR3 is 20 amino acids. The CDR3 bases are TGTGCCAGCAGCCAAGAGCAGTCCTTTCCTAGGCTAGCGGGAGTCTACGTGCAGTACTTC. Its translation is CASSQEQSFPRLAGVYVQYF.

The chain links TRBV29-1 to TRBJ2-5, with a tentative D call TRBD2 (5 bases). The V gene's germline CDR1 is SQVTM and CDR2 ANQGSEA. This CDR3 region has 14 residues. Trimming cost V 6 bases and J 11 bases, with 25 bases left between them. The DNA of the CDR3 is TGCAGCGTCGCCGGTGTCTCGCCGGGGAATGAGCAGTACTTC. This translates into CSVAGVSPGNEQYF.

The chain has TRBV12-3 or TRBV12-4 and TRBJ2-3, with D possibly being TRBD1 (6 bases). V was clipped by 6 bases and J by 0 bases, with 19 bases between them. The CDR3 spans 17 residues. CDR3 in amino acids: CASSPTPRTASTDTQYF. CDR3 nucleotide sequence: TGTGCCAGCAGCCCCACGCCCAGGACAGCAAGCACAGATACGCAGTATTTT.

This sequence joins TRBV18 and TRBJ2-3, with TRBD1 as a possible D gene (7 bases). V was pared by 0 bases and J by 4 bases, with 14 bases between. CDR1 and CDR2 from the germline V gene are KGHSH and LQKENI. The CDR3 has 16 residues. Here the CDR3 DNA reads TGTGCCAGCTCACCACCGCGGGGACAGCATGCAGATACGCAGTATTTT. It specifies CASSPPRGQHADTQYF.

This clonotype is a singleton in its sample. The genes are TRBV24-1 and TRBJ2-5, with TRBD1 as a possible D gene (5 bases). Germline CDR1 is KGHDR and CDR2 is SFDVKD. The V gene lost 0 bases and the J gene lost 3 bases, with 22 bases spanning the gap. The CDR3 is 19 residues long. The CDR3: CATSDLAPVGPFSEETQYF. Written as DNA, the CDR3 is TGTGCCACCAGTGATTTGGCCCCGGTGGGGCCCTTTTCCGAAGAGACCCAGTACTTC.

This chain links TRBV5-6 with TRBJ2-6; D is unclear. The V and J ends lost 3 bases and 1 base respectively, with 8 bases between them. CDR1 is SGHDT, CDR2 YYEEEE, per germline. This CDR3 has 15 residues. The DNA of the CDR3 is TGTGCCAGCAGCTATCGTTTTTCTGGGGCCAACGTCCTGACTTTC. It is translated as CASSYRFSGANVLTF.

The chain carries TRBV5-1 and TRBJ1-2; 7 positions agree with TRBD1. This CDR3 has 14 residues. Germline V gives CDR1 SGHRS, CDR2 YFSETQ. V dropped 4 bases and J dropped 4; count of bases not matched to a gene: 7. CDR3 sequence: CASSVTTGIYGYTF. The DNA of the CDR3 is TGCGCCAGCAGCGTAACGACAGGGATCTATGGCTACACCTTC.

The DNA of the CDR3 is TGCAGTGCTAGAGCTCTAGCGGGAAGGGGGCGAGAGACCCAGTACTTC. Residues: CSARALAGRGRETQYF. The chain recombines TRBV20-1 with TRBJ2-5; 9 nucleotides line up with TRBD2. Per germline, CDR1 DFQATT and CDR2 SNEGSKA (reference sequence). The CDR3 totals 16 residues. V dropped 1 base and J dropped 4; count of bases not matched to a gene: 10.

This sequence joins TRBV5-1 and TRBJ2-1, with 8 bases aligning to TRBD2. V shed 6 bases, J shed 2 bases, and the junction held 7 bases outside the gene matches. CDR1 and CDR2 (germline): SGHRS, YFSETQ. This CDR3 spans 15 amino acids. CDR3 bases: TGCGCCAGCAAACCGCAACTAGCGGCCTACAATGAGCAGTTCTTC. It translates to CASKPQLAAYNEQFF.

The chain is built from TRBV10-3 and TRBJ2-5, with 8 bases that match TRBD2. Per germline, CDR1 ENHRY and CDR2 SYGVKD. The CDR3 length is 14 residues. After removal of 7 bases from V and 11 bases from J, the junction contained 15 bases not matched to a gene. The CDR3 DNA sequence: TGTGCCATCAAGCCGGGACTAGGAAAAGACGGGCAGTACTTC. Translated: CAIKPGLGKDGQYF.

In this sample, this clonotype turned up many times. The chain recombines TRBV29-1 with TRBJ2-7; D gene unclear. The germline V gene has CDR1 SQVTM and CDR2 ANQGSEA. The CDR3 is 13 amino acids. V dropped 4 bases and J dropped 6 bases, with 16 bases sitting between them. This CDR3 reads CSVAAGTVGEQYF. CDR3 sequence (DNA): TGCAGCGTTGCGGCAGGAACAGTGGGCGAGCAGTACTTC.

The chain recombines TRBV28 with TRBJ2-4; D unresolved. The CDR3 runs 16 residues. The V gene lost 3 bases and the J gene lost 1 base, with 13 bases spanning the gap. The V gene's germline CDR1 is MDHEN and CDR2 SYDVKM. Written as DNA, the CDR3 is TGTGCCAGCAGTTTTAGTCCGGTCGTCGCCAAAAACATTCAGTACTTC. This codes for CASSFSPVVAKNIQYF.

V and J are TRBV12-3 or TRBV12-4 and TRBJ2-7; TRBD1 matches 7 bases. After removal of 5 bases from V and 0 bases from J, the junction contained 7 bases not matched to a gene. The CDR3 spans 15 residues. CDR3 loop: CASSPGQADSYEQYF. The DNA for the CDR3 is TGTGCCAGCAGTCCCGGACAGGCCGACTCCTACGAGCAGTACTTC.